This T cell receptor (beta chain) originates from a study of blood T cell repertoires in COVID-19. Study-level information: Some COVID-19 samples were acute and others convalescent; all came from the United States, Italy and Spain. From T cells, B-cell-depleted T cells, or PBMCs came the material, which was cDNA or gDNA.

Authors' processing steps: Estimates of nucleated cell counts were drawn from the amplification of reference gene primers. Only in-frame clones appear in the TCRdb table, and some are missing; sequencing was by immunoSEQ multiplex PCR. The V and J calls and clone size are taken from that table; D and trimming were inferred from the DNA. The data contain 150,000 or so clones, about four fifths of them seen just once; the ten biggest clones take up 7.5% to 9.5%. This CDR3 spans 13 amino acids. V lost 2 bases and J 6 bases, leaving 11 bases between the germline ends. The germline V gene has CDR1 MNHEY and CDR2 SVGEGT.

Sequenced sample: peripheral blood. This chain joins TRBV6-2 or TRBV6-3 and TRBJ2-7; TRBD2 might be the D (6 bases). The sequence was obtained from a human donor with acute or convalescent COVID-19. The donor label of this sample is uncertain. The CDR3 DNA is TGTGCCAGCAGTTACGGGGCGGAGGGCGAGCAGTACTTC. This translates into CASSYGAEGEQYF.